Included here is one T cell receptor beta chain sequence, with context. The data were obtained in a study of blood T cell repertoires in COVID-19. In the study overall: PBMCs, B-cell-depleted T cells, or T cells were the source of the cDNA or gDNA that made up the material.

As handled by the study authors: Nucleated cell counts were estimated from reference gene primer amplification. Assay: immunoSEQ multiplex PCR; the TCRdb copy retains only in-frame clones and omits some. V and J calls and clone size are those listed in that table; D and trimming were worked out from the DNA. The data show 100,000 or so clones, approximately 92% seen once. This CDR3 has 12 amino acids. The germline gives CDR1 ENHRY, CDR2 SYGVKD. Trimming took off 8 bases at V and 1 base at J, with 9 bases between the two ends. The rearrangement links TRBV10-3 to TRBJ2-7, with a tentative D call TRBD2 (5 bases). What was sequenced was peripheral blood. The clonotype originates from a woman older than 75 with acute or convalescent COVID-19. For the CDR3, the DNA is TGTGCCATCTCTGCGGGTTCCTACGAGCAGTACTTC. Amino acids: CAISAGSYEQYF.